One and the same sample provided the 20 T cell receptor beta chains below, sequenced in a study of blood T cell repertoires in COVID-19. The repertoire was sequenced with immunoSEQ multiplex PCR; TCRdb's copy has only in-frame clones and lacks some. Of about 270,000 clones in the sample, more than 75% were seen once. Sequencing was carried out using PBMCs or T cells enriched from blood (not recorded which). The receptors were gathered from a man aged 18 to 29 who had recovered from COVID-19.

The CDR3 reads CASSSTSGIETQYF. The DNA for the CDR3 is TGTGCCAGCAGTAGCACTAGCGGGATCGAGACCCAGTACTTC. The V call is TRBV27, the J call TRBJ2-5, with 10 bases matching TRBD2. The CDR3 has 14 residues. The germline V gene has CDR1 MNHEY and CDR2 SMNVEV (reference sequence). Trimming took 5 bases from V and 5 from J; bases not matched to a gene: 5.

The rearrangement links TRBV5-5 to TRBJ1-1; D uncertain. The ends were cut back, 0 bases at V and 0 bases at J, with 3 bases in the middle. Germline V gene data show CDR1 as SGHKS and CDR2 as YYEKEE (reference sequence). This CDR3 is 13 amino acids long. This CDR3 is CASSLDMNTEAFF. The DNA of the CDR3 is TGTGCCAGCAGCTTGGACATGAACACTGAAGCTTTCTTT.

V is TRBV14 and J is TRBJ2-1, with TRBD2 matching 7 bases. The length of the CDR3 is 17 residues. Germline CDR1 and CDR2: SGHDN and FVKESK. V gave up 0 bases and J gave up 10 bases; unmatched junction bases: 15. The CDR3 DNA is TGTGCCAGCAGCCAAGAGGGGGGAGGGCCCCCATTTGGCGAGCAGTTCTTC. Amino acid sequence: CASSQEGGGPPFGEQFF.

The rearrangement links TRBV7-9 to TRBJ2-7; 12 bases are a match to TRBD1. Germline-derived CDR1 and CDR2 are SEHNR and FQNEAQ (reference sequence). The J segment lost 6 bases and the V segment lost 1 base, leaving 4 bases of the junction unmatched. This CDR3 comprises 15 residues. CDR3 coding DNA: TGTGCCAGCAGCTTAGGGGACAGGGGGCTCGGCGAGCAGTACTTC. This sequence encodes CASSLGDRGLGEQYF.

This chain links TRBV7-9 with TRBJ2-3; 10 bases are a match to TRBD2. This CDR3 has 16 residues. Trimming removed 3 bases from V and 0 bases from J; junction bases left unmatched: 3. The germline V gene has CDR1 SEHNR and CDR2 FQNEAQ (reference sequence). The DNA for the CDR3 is TGTGCCAGCAGCTTTAGCGGGGGGCTTAGCACAGATACGCAGTATTTT. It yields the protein CASSFSGGLSTDTQYF.

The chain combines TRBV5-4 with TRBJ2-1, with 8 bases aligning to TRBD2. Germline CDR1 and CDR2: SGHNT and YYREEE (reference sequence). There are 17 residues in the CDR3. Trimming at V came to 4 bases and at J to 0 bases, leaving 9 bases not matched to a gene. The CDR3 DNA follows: TGTGCCAGCAGCCGACCCAGCGGGAGAGGCTCCTACAATGAGCAGTTCTTC. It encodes CASSRPSGRGSYNEQFF.

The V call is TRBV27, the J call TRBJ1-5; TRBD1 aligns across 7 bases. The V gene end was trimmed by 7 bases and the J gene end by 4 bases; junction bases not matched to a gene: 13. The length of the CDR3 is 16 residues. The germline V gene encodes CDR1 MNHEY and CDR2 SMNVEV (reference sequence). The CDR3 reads CASKEFGDRENQPQHF. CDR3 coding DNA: TGTGCCAGCAAAGAATTCGGCGACAGGGAGAATCAGCCCCAGCATTTT.

In DNA, the CDR3 is TGTGCCTGGAGTGTGCAACTATTCTACGAGCAGTACTTC. Translated: CAWSVQLFYEQYF. The V and J genes are TRBV30 and TRBJ2-7; the D is unclear. Per germline, CDR1 GTSNPN and CDR2 SVGIG (reference sequence). V lost 0 bases to trimming and J lost 3 bases, with 9 bases between them. The CDR3 consists of 13 residues.

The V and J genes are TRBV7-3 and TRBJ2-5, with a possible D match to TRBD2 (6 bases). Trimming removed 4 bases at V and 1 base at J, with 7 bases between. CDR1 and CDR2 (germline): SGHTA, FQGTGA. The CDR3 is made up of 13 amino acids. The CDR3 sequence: CASSSGLQETQYF. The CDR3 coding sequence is TGTGCCAGCAGCTCGGGACTCCAAGAGACCCAGTACTTC.

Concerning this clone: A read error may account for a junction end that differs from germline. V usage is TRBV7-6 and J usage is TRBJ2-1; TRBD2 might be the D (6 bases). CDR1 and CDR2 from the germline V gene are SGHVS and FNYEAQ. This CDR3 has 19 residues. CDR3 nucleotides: TGTGCCAGCAGCTTTTCGGGACGGGGGACCCGGGACTCCAACAATGAGCAGTTCTTC. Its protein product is CASSFSGRGTRDSNNEQFF.

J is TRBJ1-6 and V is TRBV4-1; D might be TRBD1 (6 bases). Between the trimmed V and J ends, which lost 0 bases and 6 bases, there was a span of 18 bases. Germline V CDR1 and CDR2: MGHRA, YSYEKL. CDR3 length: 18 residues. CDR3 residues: CASSQEEKNRDFNSPLHF. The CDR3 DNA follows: TGCGCCAGCAGCCAAGAGGAAAAAAACAGGGATTTTAATTCACCCCTCCACTTT.

The DNA for the CDR3 is TGTGCCAGCAGCTTACAAAATCCGGGAAGCTCCTACGAGCAGTACTTC. Protein product: CASSLQNPGSSYEQYF. V is TRBV7-9 and J is TRBJ2-7, with TRBD2 as a possible D gene (5 bases). From germline, CDR1 is SEHNR and CDR2 FQNEAQ (reference sequence). Deletions cut 2 bases from V and 0 bases from J, with 14 bases between. The CDR3 covers 16 residues.

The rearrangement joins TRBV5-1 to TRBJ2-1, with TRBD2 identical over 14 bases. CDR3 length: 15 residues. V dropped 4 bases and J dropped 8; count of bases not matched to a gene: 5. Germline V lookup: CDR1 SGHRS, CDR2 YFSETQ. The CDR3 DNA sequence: TGCGCCAGCAGCAAGGGACTAGCGGGAGTCGATGAGCAGTTCTTC. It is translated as CASSKGLAGVDEQFF.

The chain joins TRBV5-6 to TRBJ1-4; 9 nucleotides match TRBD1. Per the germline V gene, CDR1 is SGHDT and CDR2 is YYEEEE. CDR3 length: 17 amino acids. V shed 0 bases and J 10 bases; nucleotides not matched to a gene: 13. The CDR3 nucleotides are TGTGCCAGCAGCTTGGGCGGTCCGGGACAGGGAGGGGGAAAACTGTTTTTT. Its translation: CASSLGGPGQGGGKLFF.

The CDR3 DNA sequence: TGCGCCAGCAGTGAGAATTTAAATACGCAGTATTTT. Translating it yields CASSENLNTQYF. The gene calls are TRBV10-1 and TRBJ2-3; no firm D call. The germline V and J ends were trimmed by 2 bases and 7 bases, with 7 bases remaining between them. CDR1 WNHNN and CDR2 SYGVQD come from the germline V gene (reference sequence). This CDR3 is 12 amino acids long.

CDR3: CASSPYTNTGELFF. CDR3 nucleotides: TGTGCCAGCAGCCCTTATACGAACACCGGGGAGCTGTTTTTT. The rearrangement joins TRBV3-1 (or the pseudogene TRBV3-2) to TRBJ2-2; D remains ambiguous. V lost 4 bases to trimming and J lost 0 bases, with 6 bases between them. Germline V gives CDR1 LGHDT, CDR2 YNNKEL (reference sequence). CDR3 length: 14 residues.

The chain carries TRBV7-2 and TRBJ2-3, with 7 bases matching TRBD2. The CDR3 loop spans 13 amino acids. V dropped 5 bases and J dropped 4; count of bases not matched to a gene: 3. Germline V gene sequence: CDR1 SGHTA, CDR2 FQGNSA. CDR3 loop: CASSRDYSDTQYF. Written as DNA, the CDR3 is TGTGCCAGCAGCCGGGACTACTCAGATACGCAGTATTTT.

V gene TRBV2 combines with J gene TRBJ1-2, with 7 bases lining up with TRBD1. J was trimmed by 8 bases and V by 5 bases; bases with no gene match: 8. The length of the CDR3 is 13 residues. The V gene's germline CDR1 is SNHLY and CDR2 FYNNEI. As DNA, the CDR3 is TGTGCCAGCAGTTGGGACAGCGTAAACGGCTACACCTTC. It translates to CASSWDSVNGYTF.

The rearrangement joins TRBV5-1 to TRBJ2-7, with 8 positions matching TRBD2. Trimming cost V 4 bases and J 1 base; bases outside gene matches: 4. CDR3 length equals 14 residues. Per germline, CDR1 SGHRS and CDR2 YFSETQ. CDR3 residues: CASSLGLASYEQYF. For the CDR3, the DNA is TGCGCCAGCAGCCTAGGACTAGCTTCCTACGAGCAGTACTTC.

The CDR3 DNA sequence: TGTGCCAGCAGCCAAGGGGGTGCGGCTGCTGGGGCAGAGACCCAGTACTTC. It encodes CASSQGGAAAGAETQYF. The V call is TRBV3-1 (or the pseudogene TRBV3-2), the J call TRBJ2-5; weak D call: TRBD1 (5 bases). Germline values: CDR1 LGHDT, CDR2 YNNKEL (reference sequence). The CDR3 is made up of 17 amino acids. Trimming removed 1 base from V and 4 bases from J, with 19 bases in between.